These 13 T cell receptor beta chains originate from one sample sequenced in a study of T cell clonality in common variable immunodeficiency. Study-wide points: Fewer deletions and N-nucleotide insertions were reportedly seen in common variable immunodeficiency TCR beta sequences.

The table came from immunoSEQ multiplex PCR; TCRdb's copy has only in-frame clones and leaves some out. The sample is made up of about 28,000 clones, none counted only once. Their recognized antigens are unknown. Sequencing used peripheral blood mononuclear cells. Receptors originate from a human donor with common variable immunodeficiency.

Remarks on this clone: The read terminates 3 residues before the CDR3 end, so the remaining end is supplied by the germline J gene. The chain recombines TRBV6-2 or TRBV6-3 with TRBJ2-2; 7 bases map to TRBD2. Trimming removed 5 bases from V and 6 bases from J; junction bases left unmatched: 9. CDR3 length: 15 residues. Germline assignment: CDR1 MNHEY and CDR2 SVGEGT. Partial CDR3 DNA: TGTGCCAGCAGTCGGGACTACCCAAGGGCCGGGGAG. As protein: CASSRDYPRAGE. The full CDR3 reads CASSRDYPRAGELFF.

This clone showed up just a few times. The sequenced fragment ends 3 residues before the CDR3 boundary, so the rest is inferred from the germline J gene. This chain connects TRBV19 to TRBJ2-3, with a weak D call TRBD1 (6 bases). CDR1 LNHDA and CDR2 SQIVND come from the germline V gene (reference sequence). CDR3 length: 15 residues. Trimming took off 2 bases at V and 4 bases at J, with 13 bases between the two ends. CDR3: CASSIKYSGADTQYF. CDR3 DNA, as far as it was read: TGTGCCAGTAGTATAAAGTATTCAGGGGCAGATACG.

With respect to this clone: The read ends 3 residues shy of where the CDR3 ends; the end is completed using the germline J gene. The chain is built from TRBV7-9 and TRBJ1-2, with TRBD1 as a possible D gene (5 bases). The germline V gene has CDR1 SEHNR and CDR2 FQNEAQ (reference sequence). The CDR3 consists of 14 residues. Deletions cut 1 base from V and 2 bases from J, with 8 bases between. CDR3 DNA, as far as it was read: TGTGCCAGCAGCTTAGTCGACAGAAACTATGGC. It specifies CASSLVDRNYG. The CDR3 as a whole reads CASSLVDRNYGYTF.

This clone was counted only a few times. The read gets to within 3 residues of the CDR3 end, and the germline J gene fills in the rest. The chain is built from TRBV18 and TRBJ1-1, with a weak D call TRBD1 (5 bases). Germline V lookup: CDR1 KGHSH, CDR2 LQKENI. The CDR3 contains 15 residues. The CDR3 protein is CASSPPSWSGGEAFF. The covered CDR3 bases are TGTGCCAGCTCACCTCCCTCTTGGTCCGGGGGAGAA.

Comments on this clone: With the read ending 3 residues before the CDR3 end, the germline J gene is used to fill in that end. This same CDR3 is encoded by further DNA sequences in the sample. V gene TRBV2 combines with J gene TRBJ1-3, with D possibly TRBD1 on 5 matching bases. This CDR3 region has 15 residues. Trimming cost V 5 bases and J 0 bases, with 11 bases left between them. Germline CDR1 is SNHLY and CDR2 is FYNNEI. CDR3 sequence: CASSIDSSSGNTIYF. Incomplete CDR3 DNA: TGTGCCAGCAGTATAGACAGTTCCTCTGGAAACACC.

This clone has more than one count but fewer than ten. The observed sequence ends 3 residues before the CDR3 terminus, with the missing tail filled in from the germline J gene. The chain joins TRBV11-1 to TRBJ2-1; TRBD1 might be the D (6 bases). The ends were cut back, 5 bases at V and 0 bases at J, with 11 bases in the middle. The CDR3 runs 15 residues. CDR1 is SGHAT and CDR2 is FQDESV in the germline V gene (reference sequence). Here the CDR3 reads CASSKGDRSYNEQFF. CDR3 DNA, as far as it was read: TGTGCCAGCAGCAAGGGGGACCGCTCCTACAATGAG.

This clone was observed a handful of times. The read stops 3 residues short of the end of the CDR3; the missing end is completed from the germline J gene. V gene TRBV6-2 or TRBV6-3 combines with J gene TRBJ2-5, with 7 bases lining up with TRBD1. Trimming took 4 bases from V and 3 from J; bases not matched to a gene: 14. The CDR3 consists of 17 residues. CDR1 and CDR2 (germline): MNHEY, SVGEGT. Partial CDR3 DNA: TGTGCCAGCAGTTTTTCTGTGGGAGACAGGGCCAAAGAGACC. This translates into CASSFSVGDRAKET. The CDR3, in full, reads CASSFSVGDRAKETQYF.

This clone was seen many times. The CDR3 extends 3 residues past the end of the read, so its final part is completed from the germline J gene. V and J are TRBV6-1 and TRBJ2-1, with TRBD2 matching 9 bases. This CDR3 is 16 amino acids long. The germline CDR1 and CDR2 sequences are MNHNS and SASEGT. V was pared by 0 bases and J by 4 bases, with 4 bases of the junction left unmatched. The CDR3 bases that were read are TGTGCCAGCAGTGAAGCAGGGGCGGGGGGGTACAATGAG. The encoded protein is CASSEAGAGGYNE. The whole CDR3 is CASSEAGAGGYNEQFF.

On this clone itself: Coverage ceases 3 residues before the CDR3 finishes, and the germline J gene fills in the end. V and J are TRBV30 and TRBJ2-5, with D possibly being TRBD2 (5 bases). The V end lost 5 bases, the J end lost 7 bases, and 11 bases lay between the germline ends. The CDR3 covers 11 residues. Looked up from germline, CDR1 is GTSNPN and CDR2 is SVGIG (reference sequence). The CDR3 region is CAWGTRGTQYF. Partial CDR3 DNA: TGTGCCTGGGGTACTCGGGGGACC.

This clone was recorded a few times. The read gets to within 3 residues of the CDR3 end, and the germline J gene fills in the rest. The rearrangement links TRBV30 to TRBJ2-3; TRBD2 matches at 7 bases. The CDR3 is 12 residues long. The V gene's germline CDR1 is GTSNPN and CDR2 SVGIG (reference sequence). The CDR3 loop reads CAWSMSGGTQYF. The sequenced part of the CDR3 DNA is TGTGCCTGGAGTATGTCGGGGGGAACG.

This clone has just a few counts. The CDR3 end falls 3 residues outside the read, so it is completed with the germline J gene. The rearrangement links TRBV30 to TRBJ1-6, with D unclear. V lost 1 base, J lost 0 bases, and 7 bases lay in between. From germline, CDR1 is GTSNPN and CDR2 SVGIG (reference sequence). CDR3 length equals 15 residues. The chain's CDR3 is CAWSAGRSYNSPLHF. The CDR3 DNA, read in part, is TGTGCCTGGAGTGCAGGTCGCTCCTATAATTCACCC.

Remarks on this clone: With the read ending 3 residues before the CDR3 end, the germline J gene is used to fill in that end. The chain couples TRBV7-6 to TRBJ2-1; D is possibly TRBD2 (7 bases). V was pared by 6 bases and J by 4 bases, with 22 bases between. The V gene's germline CDR1 is SGHVS and CDR2 FNYEAQ. The CDR3 sequence is 17 residues long. Partial CDR3 DNA: TGTGCCAGCAGTACCTCGGGGGCGGGGGCCCAATACAATGAG. It translates to CASSTSGAGAQYNE. The complete CDR3 sequence is CASSTSGAGAQYNEQFF.

Ten or more counts support this clone. The DNA ends 3 residues before the CDR3 does, and the rest of the CDR3 is filled in from the germline J gene. The chain couples TRBV5-1 to TRBJ2-3; no reliable D call. The CDR3 extends over 13 amino acids. Germline lookup yields CDR1 SGHRS and CDR2 YFSETQ. Trimming pared 2 bases from V and 3 bases from J, leaving 7 bases between. The DNA read from the CDR3 is TGCGCCAGCAGCTTCACGCTAACAGATACG. It is translated as CASSFTLTDT. The entire CDR3 reads CASSFTLTDTQYF.